This T cell receptor (beta chain) was sequenced for a study of graft-versus-host responses after intestinal transplantation. The CDR3 is made up of 17 amino acids. Germline V lookup: CDR1 SEHNR, CDR2 FQNEAQ (reference sequence). The V gene end was trimmed by 4 bases and the J gene end by 4 bases; junction bases not matched to a gene: 8. Sequenced by immunoSEQ multiplex PCR; TCRdb stores in-frame clones only, minus some. The sample consists of about 94,000 clones, roughly 90% of them appearing once. Turning to this clone: Its antigen is not identified.

The sequence derives from a human donor who received an intestinal transplant. The chain links TRBV7-9 to TRBJ2-1, with 12 bases matching TRBD2. Material: unstimulated CD8+ T cells sorted from spleen or lymph node cells, obtained before intestinal transplant. The CDR3 loop reads CASSSRLAGVGYNEQFF. Written as DNA, the CDR3 is TGTGCCAGCAGCTCCCGACTAGCGGGAGTCGGGTACAATGAGCAGTTCTTC.